Listed below are T cell receptor beta chains from one sample, sequenced in a study of cytomegalovirus exposure and HLA in healthy donors. Data came from immunoSEQ multiplex PCR; TCRdb stores just in-frame clones and leaves some out. The sample shows tens of thousands of clones, about 94% of them seen only once. The sequencing input was PBMCs. These receptors originate from a young man in good health and CMV-seropositive. Both conserved end residues are part of each CDR3. The D gene is left open where the match is weak. Clone sizes are given selectively: once, few, many, or a class where the clone is expanded.

j_call cdr3_length v_call clone_size d_call cdr3_nt cdr3_aa
TRBJ2-1 15 TRBV25-1 - - TGTGCCAGCAGTGATTCCGTTCTAGCGAGGAATGAGCAGTTCTTC CASSDSVLARNEQFF
TRBJ2-7 14 TRBV5-4 - TRBD2 TGTGCCAGCAGTTCGAAACTAGCGGACTACGAGCAGTACTTC CASSSKLADYEQYF
TRBJ2-7 13 TRBV14 - - TGTGCCAGCAGACCTACAGGGATCTACGAGCAGTACTTC CASRPTGIYEQYF
TRBJ2-7 15 TRBV9 - TRBD2 TGTGCCAGCAGCGTGACTAGCGGGGGTACCTACGAGCAGTACTTC CASSVTSGGTYEQYF
TRBJ2-2 18 TRBV4-1 - TRBD1 TGCGCCAGCAGCCAAGACCCTATACAGGGGAGTTACACCGGGGAGCTGTTTTTT CASSQDPIQGSYTGELFF
TRBJ1-2 14 TRBV5-6 - - TGTGCCAGCAGCTTGTCCAACAGGATCTATGGCTACACCTTC CASSLSNRIYGYTF
TRBJ2-3 14 TRBV19 - - TGTGCCAGTAGTTTGAGACAAGCCACAGATACGCAGTATTTT CASSLRQATDTQYF
TRBJ2-3 14 TRBV5-6 - TRBD1 TGTGCCAGCAGCCCGGGACAGGGTATAGATACGCAGTATTTT CASSPGQGIDTQYF
TRBJ1-1 13 TRBV29-1 - - TGCAGCGGTAGGACAGCTAAGAACACTGAAGCTTTCTTT CSGRTAKNTEAFF
TRBJ1-2 14 TRBV5-5 - - TGTGCCAGCAGCTTGGAAGGGGGAGAGGTCGGCTACACCTTC CASSLEGGEVGYTF
TRBJ2-3 15 TRBV10-1 - - TGCGCCAGCAGTTCCTCGACTAGAAGGGCAGATACGCAGTATTTT CASSSSTRRADTQYF
TRBJ2-7 11 TRBV2 - - TGTGCCAGCATTTCCTCCGGCGAGCAGTACTTC CASISSGEQYF
TRBJ2-7 12 TRBV27 few - TGTGCCAGCAGTTTAGACGGGGTGGGGCAGTACTTC CASSLDGVGQYF
TRBJ2-2 14 TRBV4-1 - - TGCGCCAGCAGCCAACCCCTCGGCACCGGGGAGCTGTTTTTT CASSQPLGTGELFF
TRBJ2-5 12 TRBV18 - - TGTGCCAGCTCAGGGGCTCAAGAGACCCAGTACTTC CASSGAQETQYF
TRBJ2-1 12 TRBV11-2 - TRBD1 TGTGCCAGCAGCACCGACAGGGGGATGCAGTTCTTC CASSTDRGMQFF
TRBJ1-5 14 TRBV5-8 - - TGTGCCAGCAGCTCACAGGGTTGGAGTCAGCCCCAGCATTTT CASSSQGWSQPQHF